This passage covers 27 T cell receptor beta chains from one sample sequenced in a study of blood T cell repertoires in COVID-19. This table comes from immunoSEQ multiplex PCR, and its TCRdb copy is limited to in-frame clones, with some not included. The sample holds some 460,000 clones, 75% to 90% seen once. The sequenced sample consisted of PBMCs or T cells enriched from blood (not recorded which). The receptors stem from a young woman who had recovered from COVID-19.

V is TRBV18 and J is TRBJ1-2, with 9 bases lining up with TRBD1. Unmatched junction bases numbered 8, after V lost 5 bases and J lost 4 bases. The V gene's germline CDR1 is KGHSH and CDR2 LQKENI. This CDR3 has 15 amino acids. The CDR3 DNA follows: TGTGCCAGCTCATCGGGGGACAGGGACGGCTATGGCTACACCTTC. Encoded protein: CASSSGDRDGYGYTF. Drawing the rest from reference TRBV18 and TRBJ1-2, the complete variable domain is NAGVMQNPRHLVRRRGQEARLRCSPMKGHSHVYWYRQLPEEGLKFMVYLQKENIIDESGMPKERFSAEFPKEGPSILRIQQVVRGDSAAYFCASSSGDRDGYGYTFGSGTRLTVV.

This clone was found a few times. This chain connects TRBV7-9 to TRBJ2-5; D possibly corresponds to TRBD2 (6 bases). CDR1 is SEHNR, CDR2 FQNEAQ, per germline (reference sequence). The V and J ends lost 4 bases and 2 bases respectively, with 20 bases between them. The CDR3 sequence is 17 residues long. CDR3 sequence: CASSSPLQGGRQETQYF. The DNA of the CDR3 is TGTGCCAGCAGCTCCCCATTGCAGGGAGGCAGACAAGAGACCCAGTACTTC.

This clone has just a few counts. V is TRBV5-1 and J is TRBJ1-5, with D possibly being TRBD1 (5 bases). The CDR3 totals 14 residues. Germline CDR1 SGHRS, CDR2 YFSETQ. The germline V and J ends were trimmed by 0 bases and 9 bases, with 13 bases remaining between them. CDR3 loop: CASSLEGRATPQHF. The CDR3 DNA reads as TGCGCCAGCAGCTTGGAGGGCAGGGCGACGCCCCAGCATTTT.

This clone was observed once. This chain uses TRBV7-9 with TRBJ1-2, with D possibly matching TRBD1 (6 bases). The germline CDR1 and CDR2 sequences are SEHNR and FQNEAQ (reference sequence). V was clipped by 1 base and J by 0 bases, with 12 bases between them. This CDR3 is built from 16 residues. The chain's CDR3 is CASSLGRTEANYGYTF. The CDR3 DNA follows: TGTGCCAGCAGCTTAGGCCGGACAGAAGCTAACTATGGCTACACCTTC.

There are many counts of this clone. This rearrangement joins TRBV3-1 (or the pseudogene TRBV3-2) to TRBJ2-5; 9 nucleotides agree with TRBD1. Germline V gene sequence: CDR1 LGHDT, CDR2 YNNKEL (reference sequence). This CDR3 is built from 16 residues. After removal of 5 bases from V and 5 bases from J, the junction contained 12 bases not matched to a gene. The CDR3 here is CASSSRWTGALETQYF. In nucleotides, the CDR3 is TGTGCCAGCAGCTCCCGGTGGACAGGGGCGTTGGAGACCCAGTACTTC.

This clone was recorded once. The gene calls are TRBV6-5 and TRBJ1-2, with D possibly TRBD1 on 5 matching bases. Germline-derived CDR1 and CDR2 are MNHEY and SVGAGI. There are 11 residues in the CDR3. Trimming took 2 bases from V and 7 from J, leaving 5 bases between them. The CDR3, as DNA: TGTGCCAGCAGTTACAGGGGTGGCTACACCTTC. It specifies CASSYRGGYTF.

The chain recombines TRBV21-1 with TRBJ2-2; TRBD2 is taken as the D call from the table, unchecked against the DNA. TRBV21-1 is a listed pseudogene. This CDR3 has 16 residues. The CDR3 sequence: CASSKVVAGRAGELFF. The CDR3 region has the DNA TGTGCCAGCAGCAAAGTGGTAGCGGGGAGGGCCGGGGAGCTGTTTTTT.

This chain connects TRBV7-9 to TRBJ2-5, with a weak D call TRBD1 (6 bases). With 8 bases removed from V and 5 bases from J, the gap between germline ends came to 15 bases. The CDR3 is 13 residues long. Looked up from germline, CDR1 is SEHNR and CDR2 is FQNEAQ (reference sequence). CDR3 loop: CASLPGGRETQYF. CDR3 in DNA: TGTGCCAGCCTCCCTGGGGGCCGGGAGACCCAGTACTTC. Complete variable domain (other parts from reference TRBV7-9 and TRBJ2-5): DTGVSQNPRHKITKRGQNVTFRCDPISEHNRLYWYRQTLGQGPEFLTYFQNEAQLEKSRLLSDRFSAERPKGSFSTLEIQRTEQGDSAMYLCASLPGGRETQYFGPGTRLLVL.

The chain joins TRBV6-6 to TRBJ1-1; 8 bases line up with TRBD1. Germline V CDR1 and CDR2: MNHNY, SVGAGI (reference sequence). The CDR3 is made up of 13 amino acids. V gave up 6 bases and J gave up 4 bases; unmatched junction bases: 4. CDR3 sequence: CASRKDRGTEAFF. CDR3 nucleotide sequence: TGTGCCAGCAGAAAAGACAGGGGCACTGAAGCTTTCTTT.

The genes are TRBV3-1 (or the pseudogene TRBV3-2) and TRBJ1-2, with D possibly TRBD1 on 6 matching bases. Trimming removed 4 bases at V and 8 bases at J, with 20 bases between. The CDR3 spans 15 residues. Germline assignment: CDR1 LGHDT and CDR2 YNNKEL (reference sequence). The CDR3 DNA is TGTGCCAGCAGCCTCACCACCGGGACATATGGGGGCTACACCTTC. This codes for CASSLTTGTYGGYTF.

The CDR3 protein is CASSRRGGEETQYF. CDR3 nucleotide sequence: TGTGCCAGCAGTCGCCGGGGAGGGGAGGAGACCCAGTACTTC. The chain recombines TRBV3-1 (or the pseudogene TRBV3-2) with TRBJ2-5, with TRBD2 identical over 7 bases. CDR1 LGHDT and CDR2 YNNKEL come from the germline V gene (reference sequence). The length of the CDR3 is 14 residues. J was trimmed by 5 bases and V by 6 bases; bases with no gene match: 9.

This chain connects TRBV5-1 to TRBJ1-1; weak D call: TRBD1 (5 bases). V gave up 4 bases and J gave up 4 bases, with 14 bases separating them. Germline V gene sequence: CDR1 SGHRS, CDR2 YFSETQ. CDR3 length: 14 residues. DNA of the CDR3: TGCGCCAGCAGCCCGGAGGGGTTCGGCACTGAAGCTTTCTTT. Translated, it gives CASSPEGFGTEAFF.

The chain links TRBV19 to TRBJ2-3; 11 bases agree with TRBD2. V lost 4 bases to trimming and J lost 2 bases; unmatched junction nucleotides: 5. Germline V CDR1 and CDR2: LNHDA, SQIVND (reference sequence). This CDR3 has 16 amino acids. CDR3 in amino acids: CASSTGTSGYTDTQYF. The CDR3 bases are TGTGCCAGTAGTACCGGGACTAGCGGCTACACAGATACGCAGTATTTT.

V and J are TRBV6-5 and TRBJ2-7; perhaps TRBD1 as D (5 bases). From germline, CDR1 is MNHEY and CDR2 SVGAGI. Trimming pared 6 bases from V and 2 bases from J, leaving 14 bases between. This CDR3 has 14 amino acids. The CDR3 loop is CASSRRVSTYEQYF. CDR3 bases: TGTGCCAGCAGCCGCAGGGTCTCTACCTACGAGCAGTACTTC.

The chain recombines TRBV5-1 with TRBJ2-7; maybe TRBD2 (6 bases). This CDR3 is built from 14 residues. The V end was cut by 4 bases, the J end by 5 bases, with 16 bases between. Per the germline V gene, CDR1 is SGHRS and CDR2 is YFSETQ. The CDR3 nucleotides read TGCGCCAGCAGCCCTTACTCAGGGAGGAACGAGCAGTACTTC. Protein product: CASSPYSGRNEQYF.

This chain connects TRBV5-1 to TRBJ2-3, with 9 bases that match TRBD2. This CDR3 comprises 18 residues. V lost 3 bases, J lost 3 bases, and 14 bases stayed unmatched. CDR1 is SGHRS, CDR2 YFSETQ, per germline. The CDR3, as DNA: TGCGCCAGCAGCTGGACCCAATTAGCGGGGGAGGGAACAGATACGCAGTATTTT. It specifies CASSWTQLAGEGTDTQYF. The variable domain in full, with the rest retrieved from reference TRBV5-1 and TRBJ2-3, is KAGVTQTPRYLIKTRGQQVTLSCSPISGHRSVSWYQQTPGQGLQFLFEYFSETQRNKGNFPGRFSGRQFSNSRSEMNVSTLELGDSALYLCASSWTQLAGEGTDTQYFGPGTRLTVL.

V and J are TRBV29-1 and TRBJ2-3; no clear D gene. The CDR3 sequence is 14 residues long. Deletions cut 4 bases from V and 6 bases from J, with 17 bases between. CDR1 is SQVTM and CDR2 is ANQGSEA in the germline V gene. CDR3 sequence reads: CSVAARLSRDTQYF. CDR3 DNA sequence: TGCAGCGTTGCGGCTCGACTTTCTAGGGATACGCAGTATTTT.

V is TRBV28 and J is TRBJ2-2, with TRBD1 identical over 8 bases. CDR3 length equals 16 residues. The V segment lost 6 bases and the J segment 6 bases; nucleotides outside the gene matches: 12. Looked up from germline, CDR1 is MDHEN and CDR2 is SYDVKM. Here the CDR3 reads CASSRSGGDNSGELFF. The DNA of the CDR3 is TGTGCCAGCAGCCGGTCAGGGGGCGACAACTCCGGGGAGCTGTTTTTT.

The CDR3 DNA follows: TGTGCCAGCAGCCTTGAACCGGGGAATGAATGGGCTTTCTTT. Translation gives CASSLEPGNEWAFF. V usage is TRBV4-2 and J usage is TRBJ1-1; D remains ambiguous. The CDR3 runs 14 residues. Trimming cost V 4 bases and J 11 bases, with 20 bases left between them. Germline lookup yields CDR1 LGHNA and CDR2 YNFKEQ.

Here the CDR3 reads CAIRSTGADDSPLHF. In DNA form, the CDR3 reads TGTGCCATCAGATCCACAGGGGCCGATGATTCACCCCTCCACTTT. This sequence joins TRBV10-3 and TRBJ1-6; 7 positions agree with TRBD1. This CDR3 has 15 amino acids. Unmatched junction bases numbered 10, after V lost 6 bases and J lost 8 bases. Germline CDR1 ENHRY, CDR2 SYGVKD.

This clone appeared a few times. The chain is built from TRBV29-1 and TRBJ1-5; TRBD1 agrees at 8 bases. Germline CDR1 reads SQVTM; CDR2 reads ANQGSEA. CDR3 length: 13 amino acids. The V segment lost 4 bases and the J segment 7 bases; nucleotides outside the gene matches: 6. The CDR3 is CSVGWDRRQPQHF. The CDR3 DNA follows: TGCAGCGTTGGGTGGGACAGGAGACAGCCCCAGCATTTT.

The chain links TRBV5-6 to TRBJ1-1, with D perhaps matching TRBD1 (5 bases). Germline lookup yields CDR1 SGHDT and CDR2 YYEEEE. This CDR3 region has 16 residues. Trimming left V 1 base short and J 1 base short, with 14 bases between. For the CDR3, the DNA is TGTGCCAGCAGCTTGATCGGCCAGGGAGGGAACACTGAAGCTTTCTTT. It is translated as CASSLIGQGGNTEAFF.

Written as DNA, the CDR3 is TGTGCCACCAGCAGAGACCTGGGACTAGCGGGGGTGGGGAATGAGCAGTTCTTC. It yields the protein CATSRDLGLAGVGNEQFF. The chain carries TRBV15 and TRBJ2-1; 14 positions match TRBD2. The CDR3 has 18 residues. The germline V gene encodes CDR1 LNHNV and CDR2 YYDKDF (reference sequence). The ends lost 0 bases at V and 7 bases at J; junction bases unmatched: 8.

This chain joins TRBV5-4 and TRBJ1-1, with a weak D call TRBD1 (5 bases). The V and J ends lost 7 bases and 0 bases respectively, with 16 bases between them. The CDR3 runs 15 residues. Germline lookup yields CDR1 SGHNT and CDR2 YYREEE (reference sequence). CDR3 coding DNA: TGTGCCAGCGAGCCGGGTCGGGGGGTGAACACTGAAGCTTTCTTT. Encoded protein: CASEPGRGVNTEAFF. The full variable domain, completed using reference TRBV5-4 and TRBJ1-1, is ETGVTQSPTHLIKTRGQQVTLRCSSQSGHNTVSWYQQALGQGPQFIFQYYREEENGRGNFPPRFSGLQFPNYSSELNVNALELDDSALYLCASEPGRGVNTEAFFGQGTRLTVV.

This chain connects TRBV9 to TRBJ2-3; 7 positions match TRBD2. The CDR3 covers 18 residues. From germline, CDR1 is SGDLS and CDR2 YYNGEE. J lost 0 bases, V lost 0 bases, and 10 bases had no gene match. The CDR3 protein is CASSVDGGGASSTDTQYF. In nucleotides, the CDR3 is TGTGCCAGCAGCGTAGATGGCGGGGGTGCTTCTAGCACAGATACGCAGTATTTT. The full variable domain, in which reference TRBV9 and TRBJ2-3 provide the parts outside the CDR3, is DSGVTQTPKHLITATGQRVTLRCSPRSGDLSVYWYQQSLDQGLQFLIQYYNGEERAKGNILERFSAQQFPDLHSELNLSSLELGDSALYFCASSVDGGGASSTDTQYFGPGTRLTVL.

The chain combines TRBV19 with TRBJ1-4, with D possibly TRBD1 on 6 matching bases. The germline V gene has CDR1 LNHDA and CDR2 SQIVND (reference sequence). Trimming removed 3 bases at V and 5 bases at J, with 10 bases between. CDR3 length equals 14 residues. The CDR3 protein is CASSISGVNEKLFF. The CDR3 bases are TGTGCCAGTAGTATTTCAGGGGTAAATGAAAAACTGTTTTTT.

The rearrangement links TRBV7-6 to TRBJ1-4; D is unclear. The CDR3 has 18 residues. V shed 5 bases and J shed 4 bases, with 23 bases lying between them. Germline V gene sequence: CDR1 SGHVS, CDR2 FNYEAQ. The CDR3, as DNA: TGTGCCAGCAGCCGAAGAGGGATGCGGACGGACCTTAATGAAAAACTGTTTTTT. Its protein product is CASSRRGMRTDLNEKLFF.